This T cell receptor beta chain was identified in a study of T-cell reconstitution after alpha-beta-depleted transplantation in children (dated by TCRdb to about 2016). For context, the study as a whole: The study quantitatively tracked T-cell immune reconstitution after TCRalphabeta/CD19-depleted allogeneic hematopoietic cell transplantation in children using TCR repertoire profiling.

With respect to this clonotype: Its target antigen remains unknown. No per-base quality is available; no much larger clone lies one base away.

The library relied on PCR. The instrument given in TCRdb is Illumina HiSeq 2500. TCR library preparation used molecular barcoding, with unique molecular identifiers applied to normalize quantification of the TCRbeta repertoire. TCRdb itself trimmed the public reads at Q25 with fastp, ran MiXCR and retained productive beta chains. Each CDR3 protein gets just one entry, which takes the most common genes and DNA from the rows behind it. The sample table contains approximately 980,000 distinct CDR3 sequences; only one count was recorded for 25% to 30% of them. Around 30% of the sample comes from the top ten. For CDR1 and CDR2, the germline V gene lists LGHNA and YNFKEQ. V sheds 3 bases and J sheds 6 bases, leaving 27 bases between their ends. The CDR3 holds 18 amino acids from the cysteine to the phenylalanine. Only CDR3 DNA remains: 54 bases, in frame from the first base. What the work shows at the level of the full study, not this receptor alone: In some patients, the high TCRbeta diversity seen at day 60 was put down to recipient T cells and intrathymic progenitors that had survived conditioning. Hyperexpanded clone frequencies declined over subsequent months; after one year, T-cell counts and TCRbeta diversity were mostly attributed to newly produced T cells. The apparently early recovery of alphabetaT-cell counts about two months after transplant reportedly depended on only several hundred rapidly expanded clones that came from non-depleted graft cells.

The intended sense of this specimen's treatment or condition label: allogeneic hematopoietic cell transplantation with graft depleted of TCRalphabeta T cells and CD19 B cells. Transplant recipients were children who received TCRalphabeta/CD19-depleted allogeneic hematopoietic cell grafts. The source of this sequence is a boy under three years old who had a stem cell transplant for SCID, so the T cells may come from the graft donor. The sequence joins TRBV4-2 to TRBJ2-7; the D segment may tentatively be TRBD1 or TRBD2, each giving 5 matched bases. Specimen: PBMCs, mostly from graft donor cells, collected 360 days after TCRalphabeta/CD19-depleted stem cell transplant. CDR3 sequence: CASSQGTIRDPYFVEQYF. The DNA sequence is TGTGCCAGCAGCCAGGGAACCATCCGGGACCCCTACTTCGTCGAGCAGTACTTC.